The present TCR beta chain was sequenced within a study of blood T cell repertoires in COVID-19. Overall study: Samples came from the United States, Italy and Spain, spanning acute and convalescent COVID-19. T cells, B-cell-depleted T cells, or PBMCs provided the cDNA or gDNA that served as material.

Trimming pared 5 bases from V and 5 bases from J, leaving 10 bases between. The CDR3 covers 13 residues. Authors' analysis steps: It was from reference gene primer amplification that nucleated cell counts were estimated. Produced via immunoSEQ multiplex PCR; TCRdb's table is partial and in-frame only. The D gene and trimming were derived from the DNA, and the V and J assignments and clone size from that table. The sample has 380,000 or so clones; roughly nine tenths are singletons. The sample comprised peripheral blood. The clonotype comes from a man aged 35 to 55 with acute or convalescent COVID-19. The rearrangement uses TRBV12-3 or TRBV12-4 and TRBJ2-1; the D is unclear. CDR3 bases: TGTGCCAGCAGTCTAACGCTGAACAATGAGCAGTTCTTC. Translated, it gives CASSLTLNNEQFF.